The T cell receptor beta chain described here comes from a study of blood T cells in healthy people across ages. Whole-study results and caveats: Unsorted PBMCs prevented conclusive naive versus antigen-experienced comparison. The long-lived group displayed more naive CD4+ cells, plus higher diversity, than the aged donors did.

The individuals who served as donors were healthy Caucasians living in Russia, aged roughly 6 to 90. CDR3 size: 14 residues. V dropped 3 bases and J dropped 6; count of bases not matched to a gene: 5. In germline, CDR1 is SGHDN, CDR2 FVKESK. The use of a sample-barcoded 5' primer and a J-beta primer mix characterized a second PCR of about 6 to 12 cycles. Every molecule of cDNA carried a tag from a template-switch adaptor with 12 random nucleotides. From the 5' RACE reads, TCRdb called clonotypes with MiXCR, one entry per CDR3 protein. The sample contains about 1.4 million distinct CDR3 sequences, roughly 60% of which appear only once. Concerning this clonotype: As yet, its antigen is unknown.

The TCR comes from a young man in good health. Sequencing input: blood. The chain combines TRBV14 with TRBJ2-5, with TRBD2 identical over 9 bases. CDR3 sequence (DNA): TGTGCCAGCAGCCACAGCGGGGGGAAACAGACCCAGTACTTC. Translated: CASSHSGGKQTQYF.